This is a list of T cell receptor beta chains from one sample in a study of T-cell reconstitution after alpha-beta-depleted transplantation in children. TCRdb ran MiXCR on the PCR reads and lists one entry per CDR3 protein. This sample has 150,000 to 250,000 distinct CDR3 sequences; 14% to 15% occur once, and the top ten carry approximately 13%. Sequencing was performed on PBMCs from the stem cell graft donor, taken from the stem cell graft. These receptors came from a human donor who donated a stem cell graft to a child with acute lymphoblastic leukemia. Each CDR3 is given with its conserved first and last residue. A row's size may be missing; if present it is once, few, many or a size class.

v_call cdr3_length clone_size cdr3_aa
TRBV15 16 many CATSRDLTGAGNTIYF
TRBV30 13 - CAWKGRREGTQYF
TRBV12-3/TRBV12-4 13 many CASRLGQGTEAFF
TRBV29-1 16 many CSVGGPSNPNYNEQFF
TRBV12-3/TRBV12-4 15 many CASSSSGSRVNEQFF
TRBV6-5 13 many CASSQWQGGGYTF
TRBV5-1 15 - CASSFWGGSDQPQHF
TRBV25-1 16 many CASSGTTGTAKETQYF
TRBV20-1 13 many CSAQRQASYEQYF
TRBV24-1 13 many CATAADGLYGYTF
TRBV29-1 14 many CSVSLGADNSPLHF
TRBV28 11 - CASSHLGHPTF
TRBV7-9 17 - CASSSGLAGASTDTQYF
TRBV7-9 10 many CASSLSSSFF